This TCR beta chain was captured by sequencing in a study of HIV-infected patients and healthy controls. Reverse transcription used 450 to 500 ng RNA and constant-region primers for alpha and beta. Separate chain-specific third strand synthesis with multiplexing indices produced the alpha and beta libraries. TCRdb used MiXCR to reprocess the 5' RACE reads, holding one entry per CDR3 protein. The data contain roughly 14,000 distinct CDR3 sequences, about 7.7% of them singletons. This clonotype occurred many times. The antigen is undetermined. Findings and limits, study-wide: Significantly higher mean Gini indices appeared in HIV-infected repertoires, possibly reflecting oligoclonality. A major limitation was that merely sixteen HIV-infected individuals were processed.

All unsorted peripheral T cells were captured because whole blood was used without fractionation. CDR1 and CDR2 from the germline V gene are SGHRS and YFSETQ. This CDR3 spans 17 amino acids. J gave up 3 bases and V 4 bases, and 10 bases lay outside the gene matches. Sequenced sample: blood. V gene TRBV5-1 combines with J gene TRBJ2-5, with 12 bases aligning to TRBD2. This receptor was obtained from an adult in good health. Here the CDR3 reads CASSEDPLAGGKETQYF. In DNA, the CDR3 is TGCGCCAGCAGCGAGGACCCACTAGCGGGGGGTAAAGAGACCCAGTACTTC.